This is a list of T cell receptor beta chains from one sample in a study of cytomegalovirus exposure and HLA in healthy donors. Clones were sequenced by immunoSEQ multiplex PCR, and TCRdb holds only the in-frame ones, with some missing. This table holds more than 80,000 clones, around 60% found once. The sequencing sample was made of PBMCs. These receptors were taken from a man aged 60 to 75 in good health and CMV-seronegative. Each CDR3 is given with its conserved first and last residue. The D gene is left open where the match is weak. A clone size is listed for some rows: how often the clone was seen (once, few, many), or a class if it is expanded.

V: TRBV20-1; length: 10; J: TRBJ1-4; size: few; D: .; CDR3: CSASREKLFF; DNA: TGCAGTGCTAGCAGGGAAAAACTGTTTTTT
V: TRBV25-1; length: 15; J: TRBJ1-2; size: few; D: .; CDR3: CASSEYRGAGYGYTF; DNA: TGTGCCAGCAGTGAATATCGGGGGGCCGGCTATGGCTACACCTTC
V: TRBV9; length: 17; J: TRBJ1-3; size: .; D: .; CDR3: CASSVVGGSPLGNTIYF; DNA: TGTGCCAGCAGCGTAGTTGGGGGGTCGCCTCTCGGAAACACCATATATTTT
V: TRBV10-1; length: 15; J: TRBJ2-7; size: few; D: TRBD2; CDR3: CASSKGLAGPYEQYF; DNA: TGCGCCAGCAGTAAAGGACTAGCGGGCCCCTACGAGCAGTACTTC
V: TRBV7-8; length: 14; J: TRBJ2-2; size: once; D: .; CDR3: CASHPGSGVGELFF; DNA: TGTGCCAGCCATCCCGGAAGCGGTGTGGGGGAGCTGTTTTTT
V: TRBV11-2; length: 16; J: TRBJ2-2; size: few; D: .; CDR3: CASMFSMATNTGELFF; DNA: TGTGCCAGCATGTTTAGCATGGCTACGAACACCGGGGAGCTGTTTTTT
V: TRBV11-3; length: 15; J: TRBJ2-1; size: .; D: TRBD2; CDR3: CASSYRTSGYNEQFF; DNA: TGTGCCAGCAGCTATCGGACTAGCGGGTACAATGAGCAGTTCTTC
V: TRBV15; length: 15; J: TRBJ2-5; size: .; D: TRBD2; CDR3: CATSRKGLPLETQYF; DNA: TGTGCCACCAGCAGAAAGGGACTACCGTTGGAGACCCAGTACTTC
V: TRBV9; length: 16; J: TRBJ2-6; size: .; D: .; CDR3: CASSVALTGGANVLTF; DNA: TGTGCCAGCAGCGTAGCTTTAACCGGTGGGGCCAACGTCCTGACTTTC
V: TRBV2; length: 13; J: TRBJ1-2; size: .; D: TRBD1; CDR3: CASGTGSNYGYTF; DNA: TGTGCCAGCGGGACAGGGTCTAACTATGGCTACACCTTC
V: TRBV5-1; length: 16; J: TRBJ2-6; size: .; D: .; CDR3: CASSLATGSGANVLTF; DNA: TGCGCCAGCAGCCTAGCCACCGGCTCTGGGGCCAACGTCCTGACTTTC
V: TRBV7-6; length: 16; J: TRBJ1-3; size: .; D: TRBD1; CDR3: CASSSDRSFSGNTIYF; DNA: TGTGCCAGCAGCTCGGACAGGTCTTTCTCCGGAAACACCATATATTTT
V: TRBV11-2; length: 15; J: TRBJ2-2; size: few; D: .; CDR3: CASSWGRGGTGELFF; DNA: TGTGCCAGCAGCTGGGGAAGGGGAGGAACCGGGGAGCTGTTTTTT
V: TRBV5-1; length: 12; J: TRBJ2-4; size: .; D: .; CDR3: CASSFDRSIQYF; DNA: TGCGCCAGCAGCTTTGACAGGTCCATTCAGTACTTC
V: TRBV5-4; length: 18; J: TRBJ2-1; size: .; D: TRBD2; CDR3: CASSPGLAGGGSYNEQFF; DNA: TGTGCCAGCAGCCCAGGACTAGCGGGAGGGGGCTCCTACAATGAGCAGTTCTTC
V: TRBV10-3; length: 13; J: TRBJ1-2; size: .; D: .; CDR3: CAISGRNLYGYTF; DNA: TGTGCCATCAGCGGGAGGAATCTCTATGGCTACACCTTC
V: TRBV6-4; length: 16; J: TRBJ2-1; size: once; D: TRBD2; CDR3: CASSDSPAGDVHEQFF; DNA: TGTGCCAGCAGTGACTCCCCCGCGGGAGATGTCCATGAGCAGTTCTTC
V: TRBV6-5; length: 14; J: TRBJ1-6; size: .; D: .; CDR3: CASRRGGRNSPLHF; DNA: TGTGCCAGCAGGCGGGGGGGACGGAATTCACCCCTCCACTTT
V: TRBV7-6; length: 15; J: TRBJ2-7; size: .; D: .; CDR3: CASSFSIGSSYEQYF; DNA: TGTGCCAGCAGCTTTTCAATAGGGAGCTCCTACGAGCAGTACTTC
V: TRBV28; length: 17; J: TRBJ2-2; size: .; D: TRBD2; CDR3: CASSLAGVNTNTGELFF; DNA: TGTGCCAGCAGTTTAGCGGGGGTGAATACAAACACCGGGGAGCTGTTTTTT
V: TRBV4-1; length: 20; J: TRBJ2-3; size: .; D: TRBD2; CDR3: CASSQEPYHSGGAESDTQYF; DNA: TGCGCCAGCAGCCAAGAACCTTACCATAGCGGGGGGGCCGAGTCAGATACGCAGTATTTT
V: TRBV6-4; length: 14; J: TRBJ2-2; size: once; D: TRBD1; CDR3: CASSDGQGTGELFF; DNA: TGTGCCAGCAGTGACGGACAGGGCACCGGGGAGCTGTTTTTT
V: TRBV6-1; length: 16; J: TRBJ2-1; size: .; D: TRBD2; CDR3: CASSEFLAGGGNEQFF; DNA: TGTGCCAGCAGTGAATTTCTAGCGGGAGGGGGGAATGAGCAGTTCTTC
V: TRBV5-1; length: 17; J: TRBJ2-5; size: .; D: TRBD2; CDR3: CASSAGLAGGNQETQYF; DNA: TGCGCCAGCAGCGCGGGACTAGCGGGGGGGAACCAAGAGACCCAGTACTTC
V: TRBV2; length: 11; J: TRBJ1-1; size: .; D: .; CDR3: CASSEASEAFF; DNA: TGTGCCAGCAGTGAAGCCTCGGAAGCTTTCTTT